These T cell receptor beta chains were read from a single sample in a study of Ad26.COV2.S vaccination and SARS-CoV-2 variants. Repertoires were generated with immunoSEQ multiplex PCR, while TCRdb's copy carries only in-frame clones and drops some. In the table there are about 370,000 clones, 70% to 90% of which are singletons. This material consisted of peripheral blood, taken in a trial of Ad26.COV2.S vaccine versus placebo. The receptor source for this set is a person aged 18-65 years who received the Ad26.COV2.S COVID-19 vaccine or a placebo. CDR3s include the opening cysteine and the closing phenylalanine or tryptophan. The order of the fields is V gene, D gene, clone size, J gene, CDR3 protein, CDR3 DNA. The D gene is left open where the match is weak. Clone size, where shown, is once, few, many, or a class for clones that have expanded.

v_gene: TRBV27
d_gene: .
abundance: .
j_gene: TRBJ1-5
CDR3aa: CASSFDRSYQPQHF
CDR3nt: TGTGCCAGCAGTTTCGACAGGTCGTATCAGCCCCAGCATTTT

v_gene: TRBV12-3/TRBV12-4
d_gene: TRBD1
abundance: .
j_gene: TRBJ1-2
CDR3aa: CASSHRGGWGYTF
CDR3nt: TGTGCCAGCAGTCACAGGGGGGGCTGGGGCTACACCTTC

v_gene: TRBV27
d_gene: .
abundance: .
j_gene: TRBJ2-5
CDR3aa: CASSPSRVEAQYF
CDR3nt: TGTGCCAGCAGTCCATCTAGAGTGGAGGCCCAGTACTTC

v_gene: TRBV12-5
d_gene: TRBD2
abundance: .
j_gene: TRBJ2-7
CDR3aa: CASARGEGAYEQYF
CDR3nt: TGTGCTAGTGCCCGGGGGGAAGGGGCCTACGAGCAGTACTTC

v_gene: TRBV14
d_gene: TRBD2
abundance: .
j_gene: TRBJ2-4
CDR3aa: CASSPRGGTNIQYF
CDR3nt: TGTGCCAGCAGCCCCCGGGGGGGCACAAACATTCAGTACTTC

v_gene: TRBV12-5
d_gene: .
abundance: few
j_gene: TRBJ1-6
CDR3aa: CASGLVGGGIPPSYNSPLHF
CDR3nt: TGTGCTAGTGGTTTGGTAGGGGGGGGTATCCCCCCTAGTTATAATTCACCCCTCCACTTT

v_gene: TRBV28
d_gene: .
abundance: .
j_gene: TRBJ1-5
CDR3aa: CASSFEGGLGPQHF
CDR3nt: TGTGCCAGCAGTTTTGAGGGCGGTCTAGGGCCCCAGCATTTT

v_gene: TRBV19
d_gene: TRBD2
abundance: .
j_gene: TRBJ2-3
CDR3aa: CASSSQLAGGTDTQYF
CDR3nt: TGTGCCAGTAGTTCCCAACTAGCGGGAGGCACAGATACGCAGTATTTT

v_gene: TRBV6-5
d_gene: TRBD1
abundance: .
j_gene: TRBJ2-2
CDR3aa: CASSIQGIRELFF
CDR3nt: TGTGCCAGCAGCATACAGGGGATCAGGGAGCTGTTTTTT

v_gene: TRBV7-2
d_gene: .
abundance: .
j_gene: TRBJ2-1
CDR3aa: CATGRQVEQFF
CDR3nt: TGTGCCACGGGGAGACAGGTTGAGCAGTTCTTC

v_gene: TRBV23-1
d_gene: .
abundance: .
j_gene: TRBJ2-5
CDR3aa: CAAPGRTNQETQYF
CDR3nt: TGCGCCGCCCCGGGACGGACTAACCAAGAGACCCAGTACTTC

v_gene: TRBV27
d_gene: .
abundance: few
j_gene: TRBJ2-4
CDR3aa: CASSFSGGKNIQYF
CDR3nt: TGTGCCAGCAGTTTTAGCGGTGGCAAAAACATTCAGTACTTC

v_gene: TRBV5-1
d_gene: TRBD2
abundance: once
j_gene: TRBJ2-1
CDR3aa: CASSSRLAANEQFF
CDR3nt: TGCGCCAGCAGCTCCAGACTAGCGGCTAATGAGCAGTTCTTC

v_gene: TRBV18
d_gene: TRBD1
abundance: few
j_gene: TRBJ1-1
CDR3aa: CASSPGTGVFEAFF
CDR3nt: TGTGCCAGCTCCCCCGGGACAGGGGTTTTTGAAGCTTTCTTT

v_gene: TRBV7-9
d_gene: .
abundance: once
j_gene: TRBJ1-2
CDR3aa: CASSLVRLQGKDGYTF
CDR3nt: TGTGCCAGCAGCTTAGTCCGTCTGCAGGGAAAGGATGGCTACACCTTC

v_gene: TRBV7-9
d_gene: TRBD2
abundance: .
j_gene: TRBJ2-1
CDR3aa: CASSLGGLAGGYNEQFF
CDR3nt: TGTGCCAGCAGCTTAGGGGGACTAGCGGGAGGGTACAATGAGCAGTTCTTC

v_gene: TRBV9
d_gene: .
abundance: .
j_gene: TRBJ2-7
CDR3aa: CASSVEVGREQYF
CDR3nt: TGTGCCAGCAGCGTAGAGGTGGGTAGGGAGCAGTACTTC

v_gene: TRBV11-3
d_gene: TRBD2
abundance: .
j_gene: TRBJ2-5
CDR3aa: CASSLLAGGLQETQYF
CDR3nt: TGTGCCAGCAGCTTATTAGCGGGGGGCCTACAAGAGACCCAGTACTTC

v_gene: TRBV7-3
d_gene: TRBD2
abundance: .
j_gene: TRBJ2-2
CDR3aa: CASRGSGSLTGELFF
CDR3nt: TGTGCCAGCAGAGGGAGCGGGAGTCTCACCGGGGAGCTGTTTTTT

v_gene: TRBV7-2
d_gene: TRBD2
abundance: .
j_gene: TRBJ2-3
CDR3aa: CASSAGLAGDTQYF
CDR3nt: TGTGCCAGCAGCGCGGGACTAGCGGGGGATACGCAGTATTTT

v_gene: TRBV4-1
d_gene: .
abundance: .
j_gene: TRBJ1-6
CDR3aa: CASSHPRPGSYNSPLHF
CDR3nt: TGCGCCAGCAGCCATCCAAGGCCGGGGTCCTATAATTCACCCCTCCACTTT

v_gene: TRBV18
d_gene: .
abundance: .
j_gene: TRBJ1-6
CDR3aa: CASSPPVGGGRNSPLHF
CDR3nt: TGTGCCAGCTCACCACCCGTCGGTGGGGGCCGCAATTCACCCCTCCACTTT

v_gene: TRBV29-1
d_gene: TRBD2
abundance: .
j_gene: TRBJ2-4
CDR3aa: CSVEAGTSNIQYF
CDR3nt: TGCAGCGTCGAAGCCGGGACTAGCAACATTCAGTACTTC

v_gene: TRBV11-3
d_gene: TRBD2
abundance: .
j_gene: TRBJ2-7
CDR3aa: CASSLDRDPDRAGGTYEQYF
CDR3nt: TGTGCCAGCAGCTTAGATCGAGACCCGGACAGAGCGGGAGGGACCTACGAGCAGTACTTC

v_gene: TRBV5-1
d_gene: .
abundance: .
j_gene: TRBJ1-1
CDR3aa: CASSTGRMGTTEAFF
CDR3nt: TGCGCCAGCAGCACCGGGCGGATGGGCACGACTGAAGCTTTCTTT

v_gene: TRBV5-1
d_gene: .
abundance: .
j_gene: TRBJ2-2
CDR3aa: CASSLDRKNTGELFF
CDR3nt: TGCGCCAGCAGCTTGGATCGGAAGAACACCGGGGAGCTGTTTTTT

v_gene: TRBV4-3
d_gene: TRBD1
abundance: .
j_gene: TRBJ1-1
CDR3aa: CASSLDRGRGEAFF
CDR3nt: TGCGCCAGCAGCCTGGACAGGGGGCGTGGTGAAGCTTTCTTT

v_gene: TRBV27
d_gene: .
abundance: .
j_gene: TRBJ1-6
CDR3aa: CASSSGTANSPLHF
CDR3nt: TGTGCCAGCAGTTCCGGGACGGCAAATTCACCCCTCCACTTT

v_gene: TRBV7-3
d_gene: .
abundance: .
j_gene: TRBJ1-5
CDR3aa: CASSLTAGEPQHF
CDR3nt: TGTGCCAGCAGCTTAACGGCGGGAGAACCCCAGCATTTT

v_gene: TRBV5-8
d_gene: TRBD1
abundance: .
j_gene: TRBJ1-2
CDR3aa: CASSLEFGTGEGYTF
CDR3nt: TGTGCCAGCAGCTTGGAGTTCGGGACAGGGGAGGGCTACACCTTC

v_gene: TRBV4-2
d_gene: .
abundance: .
j_gene: TRBJ2-3
CDR3aa: CASSQEGTGAADTQYF
CDR3nt: TGTGCCAGCAGCCAAGAAGGGACGGGAGCGGCGGATACGCAGTATTTT

v_gene: TRBV20-1
d_gene: .
abundance: .
j_gene: TRBJ1-2
CDR3aa: CSASRRGPDNYGYTF
CDR3nt: TGCAGTGCTAGTCGGCGAGGGCCCGATAACTATGGCTACACCTTC

v_gene: TRBV12-3/TRBV12-4
d_gene: .
abundance: few
j_gene: TRBJ1-2
CDR3aa: CASSPGTDGYTF
CDR3nt: TGTGCCAGCAGTCCCGGGACCGATGGCTACACCTTC

v_gene: TRBV27
d_gene: .
abundance: .
j_gene: TRBJ2-3
CDR3aa: CASSLYRTDTQYF
CDR3nt: TGTGCCAGCAGTTTATACAGGACAGATACGCAGTATTTT

v_gene: TRBV11-3
d_gene: TRBD1
abundance: .
j_gene: TRBJ2-5
CDR3aa: CASSLRGPEETQYF
CDR3nt: TGTGCCAGCAGCTTAAGGGGGCCGGAGGAGACCCAGTACTTC

v_gene: TRBV18
d_gene: .
abundance: .
j_gene: TRBJ1-4
CDR3aa: CASSPAGLGGKLFF
CDR3nt: TGTGCCAGCTCACCAGCAGGGTTGGGTGGAAAACTGTTTTTT

v_gene: TRBV4-1
d_gene: TRBD1
abundance: .
j_gene: TRBJ2-6
CDR3aa: CASSQVRGQGAAGANVLTF
CDR3nt: TGCGCCAGCAGCCAAGTACGGGGGCAGGGGGCAGCTGGGGCCAACGTCCTGACTTTC

v_gene: TRBV5-4
d_gene: TRBD2
abundance: .
j_gene: TRBJ2-5
CDR3aa: CASSLTAGVEETQYF
CDR3nt: TGTGCCAGCAGCTTGACGGCGGGAGTAGAAGAGACCCAGTACTTC

v_gene: TRBV28
d_gene: .
abundance: .
j_gene: TRBJ1-5
CDR3aa: CASSFQTALNQPQHF
CDR3nt: TGTGCCAGCAGTTTCCAGACAGCACTAAATCAGCCCCAGCATTTT

v_gene: TRBV10-2
d_gene: .
abundance: .
j_gene: TRBJ1-1
CDR3aa: CASKRGRNTEAFF
CDR3nt: TGCGCCAGCAAAAGAGGAAGGAACACTGAAGCTTTCTTT

v_gene: TRBV30
d_gene: TRBD1
abundance: .
j_gene: TRBJ2-7
CDR3aa: CAWTTGGSSYEQYF
CDR3nt: TGTGCCTGGACCACAGGGGGGAGCTCCTACGAGCAGTACTTC

v_gene: TRBV7-2
d_gene: .
abundance: .
j_gene: TRBJ1-1
CDR3aa: CASRLGGGTEAFF
CDR3nt: TGTGCCAGCAGACTAGGGGGAGGAACTGAAGCTTTCTTT

v_gene: TRBV30
d_gene: .
abundance: .
j_gene: TRBJ2-3
CDR3aa: CAWSSTDTQYF
CDR3nt: TGTGCCTGGAGTTCTACAGATACGCAGTATTTT

v_gene: TRBV4-1
d_gene: .
abundance: .
j_gene: TRBJ1-3
CDR3aa: CASSQEMGSTIYF
CDR3nt: TGCGCCAGCAGCCAAGAGATGGGGAGCACCATATATTTT

v_gene: TRBV29-1
d_gene: .
abundance: .
j_gene: TRBJ2-1
CDR3aa: CSVEVGQSEQFF
CDR3nt: TGCAGCGTGGAGGTGGGACAAAGTGAGCAGTTCTTC

v_gene: TRBV9
d_gene: TRBD1
abundance: .
j_gene: TRBJ1-1
CDR3aa: CASSPSPRQGGPEAFF
CDR3nt: TGTGCCAGCAGCCCATCGCCCCGACAAGGGGGCCCTGAAGCTTTCTTT

v_gene: TRBV6-4
d_gene: TRBD2
abundance: .
j_gene: TRBJ2-1
CDR3aa: CASSEVAGGNEQFF
CDR3nt: TGTGCCAGCAGTGAGGTAGCGGGAGGCAATGAGCAGTTCTTC

v_gene: TRBV27
d_gene: TRBD1
abundance: few
j_gene: TRBJ2-1
CDR3aa: CASSLGGSRNEQFF
CDR3nt: TGTGCCAGCAGCCTAGGGGGCTCACGTAATGAGCAGTTCTTC

v_gene: TRBV28
d_gene: TRBD1
abundance: .
j_gene: TRBJ1-3
CDR3aa: CASSLWGQDSGNTIYF
CDR3nt: TGTGCCAGCAGTTTATGGGGACAGGATAGTGGAAACACCATATATTTT

v_gene: TRBV27
d_gene: .
abundance: .
j_gene: TRBJ1-6
CDR3aa: CASNSVGSPLHF
CDR3nt: TGTGCCAGCAATTCGGTGGGCTCACCCCTCCACTTT

v_gene: TRBV11-3
d_gene: TRBD2
abundance: .
j_gene: TRBJ2-7
CDR3aa: CASSPGLADYEQYF
CDR3nt: TGTGCCAGCAGCCCCGGACTAGCTGACTACGAGCAGTACTTC

v_gene: TRBV11-2
d_gene: .
abundance: few
j_gene: TRBJ2-1
CDR3aa: CASSLYPPNEQFF
CDR3nt: TGTGCCAGCAGCTTATACCCCCCGAATGAGCAGTTCTTC

v_gene: TRBV11-3
d_gene: TRBD1
abundance: .
j_gene: TRBJ1-1
CDR3aa: CASSLGTGRGGSTEAFF
CDR3nt: TGTGCCAGCAGCTTGGGGACAGGGAGGGGTGGGAGTACTGAAGCTTTCTTT